This is a list of T cell receptor beta chains from one sample in a study of T cells in Graves' hyperthyroidism and ophthalmopathy. Via MiXCR, TCRdb re-called the multiplex PCR reads, giving one row per CDR3 protein. The top ten hold roughly 3.4% of the sample, which has hundreds of thousands of distinct CDR3 sequences, approximately 15% seen once. Material for sequencing was blood. These receptors all come from a woman aged 40 to 50 with Graves' ophthalmopathy. CDR3s include the opening cysteine and the closing phenylalanine or tryptophan. The D gene is left open where the match is weak. Some rows have no size entry. The others give once, few or many, or a class for an expanded clone.

>TRBJ2-7|NA|TRBV2|NA
CASSLCSSYEQYF
TGTGCCAGCAGTCTGTGCAGCTCCTACGAGCAGTACTTC
>TRBJ1-3|NA|TRBV12-3/TRBV12-4|NA
CASRGGGTGSGNTIYF
TGTGCCAGCAGAGGGGGGGGGACCGGCTCTGGAAACACCATATATTTT
>TRBJ1-1|NA|TRBV11-2|NA
CASSGWTEAFF
TGTGCCAGCAGCGGGTGGACTGAAGCTTTCTTT
>TRBJ2-1|NA|TRBV3-1|many
CASSQVDNEQFF
TGTGCCAGCAGCCAAGTAGACAATGAGCAGTTCTTC
>TRBJ1-2|TRBD1|TRBV20-1|NA
CSARLTGGSYGYTF
TGCAGTGCTAGATTGACAGGGGGCAGCTATGGCTACACCTTC
>TRBJ1-2|NA|TRBV11-2|many
CASSWGSGSNYGYTF
TGTGCCAGCAGTTGGGGCAGCGGATCTAACTATGGCTACACCTTC
>TRBJ2-1|NA|TRBV20-1|few
CSAAGAEANNEQFF
TGCAGTGCCGCCGGGGCCGAGGCCAACAATGAGCAGTTCTTC
>TRBJ1-2|NA|TRBV5-1|many
CASSLDPNYGYTF
TGCGCCAGCAGCTTGGACCCCAACTATGGCTACACCTTC
>TRBJ2-3|TRBD2|TRBV18|many
CASSPSAGVTDTQYF
TGTGCCAGCTCACCAAGTGCGGGAGTCACAGATACGCAGTATTTT
>TRBJ2-3|NA|TRBV10-3|many
CAISERLSTDTQYF
TGTGCCATCAGCGAGAGACTTAGCACAGATACGCAGTATTTT
>TRBJ2-7|NA|TRBV18|many
CASSPTGLDEQYF
TGTGCCAGCTCACCCACAGGGTTGGACGAGCAGTACTTC
>TRBJ2-7|NA|TRBV11-2|many
CASRIGGTSYEQYF
TGTGCCAGCAGGATAGGAGGCACCTCCTACGAGCAGTACTTC
>TRBJ2-7|NA|TRBV5-1|many
CASSLVQGPYEQYF
TGCGCCAGCAGCTTGGTCCAGGGCCCCTACGAGCAGTACTTC
>TRBJ2-2|NA|TRBV9|few
CASSVTAGQNTGELFF
TGTGCCAGCAGCGTAACGGCGGGGCAGAACACCGGGGAGCTGTTTTTT
>TRBJ2-1|NA|TRBV6-1|NA
CASSEALHLPYNEQFF
TGTGCCAGCAGTGAAGCGCTTCACTTACCCTACAATGAGCAGTTCTTC
>TRBJ2-2|NA|TRBV9|NA
CASSVADLVGELFF
TGTGCCAGCAGCGTAGCTGACTTGGTCGGGGAGCTGTTTTTT
>TRBJ2-7|NA|TRBV11-2|many
CASRSGAGYEQYF
TGTGCCAGCAGGAGTGGGGCGGGCTACGAGCAGTACTTC
>TRBJ2-7|NA|TRBV28|many
CASSLWQVTAEQYF
TGTGCCAGCAGTTTGTGGCAGGTAACCGCCGAGCAGTACTTC
>TRBJ2-3|TRBD1|TRBV5-1|many
CASSYRQGYTDTQYF
TGCGCCAGCAGCTACCGACAGGGTTACACAGATACGCAGTATTTT
>TRBJ2-7|NA|TRBV6-2/TRBV6-3|few
CASSSGERDGQYF
TGTGCCAGCAGTTCAGGGGAGCGGGACGGGCAGTACTTC
>TRBJ2-2|NA|TRBV20-1|NA
CSARPGTNTGELFF
TGCAGTGCTAGGCCCGGGACGAACACCGGGGAGCTGTTTTTT
>TRBJ2-5|NA|TRBV20-1|many
CSAGGAGETQYF
TGCAGTGCTGGGGGGGCGGGGGAGACCCAGTACTTC
>TRBJ1-2|TRBD1|TRBV2|NA
CASSTDRGHYGYTF
TGTGCCAGCAGTACGGACAGGGGCCACTATGGCTACACCTTC